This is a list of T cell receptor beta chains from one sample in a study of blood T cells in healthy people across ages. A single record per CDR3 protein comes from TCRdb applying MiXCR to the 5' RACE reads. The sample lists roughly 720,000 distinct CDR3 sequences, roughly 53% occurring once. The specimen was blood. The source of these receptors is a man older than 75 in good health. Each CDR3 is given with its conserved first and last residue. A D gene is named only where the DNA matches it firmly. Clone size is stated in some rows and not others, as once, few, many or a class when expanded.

TGCAGCGTTGAAGGGGCGGTAGACAGTGAGCAGTTCTTC	CSVEGAVDSEQFF	-	-	TRBV29-1	TRBJ2-1
TGTGCCAGCAGCCTATCCCGGGGGCTCAGGGGGCGCGATCAAGATACGCAGTATTTT	CASSLSRGLRGRDQDTQYF	-	TRBD1	TRBV7-3	TRBJ2-3
TGTGCCATCAGTCCTGGGACTAGCGGGAGCTCCAATGAGCAGTTCTTC	CAISPGTSGSSNEQFF	many	TRBD2	TRBV10-3	TRBJ2-1
TGCGCCAGCAGCTCGGGGACAGGTCAAAATTCACCCCTCCACTTT	CASSSGTGQNSPLHF	few	TRBD1	TRBV5-1	TRBJ1-6
TGTGCCAGCAGCTCTACTAGCGGGAGTATCCCAGATACGCAGTATTTT	CASSSTSGSIPDTQYF	-	TRBD2	TRBV7-9	TRBJ2-3
TGTGCCAGCAGTCCTCCCGGTATAGAGACCCAGTACTTC	CASSPPGIETQYF	-	-	TRBV7-9	TRBJ2-5
TGTGCCACGGGGGCAGCGGGAGGGTACAATGAGCAGTTCTTC	CATGAAGGYNEQFF	-	TRBD2	TRBV24-1	TRBJ2-1
TGTGCCAGCCGAGAGGGGGGACTCCAAGATACGCAGTATTTT	CASREGGLQDTQYF	few	-	TRBV3-1	TRBJ2-3
TGTGCCAGCAGCTTCCCCTTCTGGAATGAGCAGTTCTTC	CASSFPFWNEQFF	-	-	TRBV7-8	TRBJ2-1
TGTGCCTGGAGGACAGCGGGAGACCACGTTACGTACTTC	CAWRTAGDHVTYF	-	TRBD2	TRBV30	TRBJ2-5
TGCAGTGCTAGGGAAGTTACTGTCTGGGAGCAGTACTTC	CSAREVTVWEQYF	-	-	TRBV20-1	TRBJ2-7
TGTGCCAGCAGCGCCCGGACAGGGGAAACAGATACGCAGTATTTT	CASSARTGETDTQYF	few	TRBD1	TRBV7-3	TRBJ2-3
TGTGCCAGCAGTTTTCTTTCTTTCGCGGGACCCAAGCACAGAGACGCGTATTTT	CASSFLSFAGPKHRDAYF	-	-	TRBV27	TRBJ2-3
TGCAGCGGGGTGACAGGGGGTGGAACCTACGAGCAGTACTTC	CSGVTGGGTYEQYF	few	TRBD1	TRBV29-1	TRBJ2-7
TGTGCCAGCAGGTCGACAGGGTCGATCAAAAACATTCAGTACTTC	CASRSTGSIKNIQYF	few	TRBD1	TRBV28	TRBJ2-4
TGCGCCAGCAGCTTGCTACGGGCAGGGCTGAACACTGAAGCTTTCTTT	CASSLLRAGLNTEAFF	once	-	TRBV5-1	TRBJ1-1
TGTGCCAGCAGTCCGACTAGCGCCATGACTGGGGCCAACGTCCTGACTTTC	CASSPTSAMTGANVLTF	-	TRBD2	TRBV7-9	TRBJ2-6
TGCAGTGCTAGATTCCAGGCCGCCTATAATTCACCCCTCCACTTT	CSARFQAAYNSPLHF	-	-	TRBV20-1	TRBJ1-6
TGTGCCAGCAGTGATCACCATATTGGAGATACGCAGTATTTT	CASSDHHIGDTQYF	-	-	TRBV25-1	TRBJ2-3
TGCAGTGCTGCAAAAGAGACCCAGTACTTC	CSAAKETQYF	-	-	TRBV20-1	TRBJ2-5
TGCGCCAGCAGCTTGTCTGGGCAGATCACAGATACGCAGTATTTT	CASSLSGQITDTQYF	-	-	TRBV5-1	TRBJ2-3
TGCGCCAGCAGCTTGGCCTCACCGGTGGGAGTTGGACGATACGCGTATTTT	CASSLASPVGVGRYAYF	few	-	TRBV5-1	TRBJ2-3
TGTGCCAGCAGGATCGGGACTAGCGGATCGGGCGAGCAGTACTTC	CASRIGTSGSGEQYF	-	TRBD2	TRBV12-3/TRBV12-4	TRBJ2-7
TGTGCCAGCAGTTGGGGACAGGGTGCCGGGAATTCACCCCTCCACTTT	CASSWGQGAGNSPLHF	-	TRBD1	TRBV12-3/TRBV12-4	TRBJ1-6
TGTGCCACCAGTGTAACCCCTGGGGGCGCAGGAACCTACGAGCAGTACTTC	CATSVTPGGAGTYEQYF	few	-	TRBV15	TRBJ2-7
TGTGCCAGCGGGAATGGGAGAGGGGAGACCCAGTACTTC	CASGNGRGETQYF	-	-	TRBV6-5	TRBJ2-5
TGTGCCAGCTCCCCGGGACAGGCCTCCGGAAAACTGTTTTTT	CASSPGQASGKLFF	-	TRBD1	TRBV18	TRBJ1-4
TGCAGCGTTGGGGTAGCGGGTGGCTACGAGCAGTACTTC	CSVGVAGGYEQYF	few	TRBD2	TRBV29-1	TRBJ2-7
TGCAGCGTTGAAGATTTACAGGGTAAGGTCGAGCAGTACTTC	CSVEDLQGKVEQYF	few	-	TRBV29-1	TRBJ2-7
TGTGCCAGCCTCGGGGGTGGCACTGAAGCTTTCTTT	CASLGGGTEAFF	-	-	TRBV6-6	TRBJ1-1
TGTGCCAGCAGCCTCAGTTGGAGGCTAGCGGGACTCCAGTTCTTC	CASSLSWRLAGLQFF	-	TRBD2	TRBV3-1	TRBJ2-1
TGCAGCGTTGGGGACGGCAGAGTCACAGATACGCAGTATTTT	CSVGDGRVTDTQYF	few	-	TRBV29-1	TRBJ2-3
TGTGCCAGCAGTTTAGAAGCGGGAGTCGATACGCAGTATTTT	CASSLEAGVDTQYF	few	TRBD2	TRBV12-3/TRBV12-4	TRBJ2-3
TGTGCCAGCTCACCTTGGCGGAGCACAGATACGCAGTATTTT	CASSPWRSTDTQYF	few	-	TRBV18	TRBJ2-3
TGTGCCAGCAGCTTAATAGGTCGCGGCTACACCTTC	CASSLIGRGYTF	few	-	TRBV7-9	TRBJ1-2
TGCAGCGTGGGCGGAGGGGGGCCCTACAATGAGCAGTTCTTC	CSVGGGGPYNEQFF	few	-	TRBV29-1	TRBJ2-1
TGTGCCAGCAGTAACAGGGGTTCAACTAATGAAAAACTGTTTTTT	CASSNRGSTNEKLFF	-	TRBD1	TRBV27	TRBJ1-4
TGCAGTGCTAGAGAAGGACAGGGGGCGCGTGGCTACACCTTC	CSAREGQGARGYTF	once	TRBD1	TRBV20-1	TRBJ1-2
TGTGCCAGCTCACCAGGGACAGTCGGGGGACAGTACTTC	CASSPGTVGGQYF	-	-	TRBV18	TRBJ2-7
TGCAGTGCTCCGGATTTCTACAATGAGCAGTTCTTC	CSAPDFYNEQFF	few	-	TRBV20-1	TRBJ2-1
TGTGCCAGCCCGTTTGGGGATGTGAACACTGAAGCTTTCTTT	CASPFGDVNTEAFF	-	-	TRBV27	TRBJ1-1
TGTGCCAGCAGTTTCACCGGGAAGGGGGATGGCTACACCTTC	CASSFTGKGDGYTF	few	-	TRBV12-3/TRBV12-4	TRBJ1-2
TGTGCCAGCAGTACGCGGACAGGGACAAGCAATCAGCCCCAGCATTTT	CASSTRTGTSNQPQHF	-	TRBD1	TRBV6-1	TRBJ1-5
TGCGCCAGCAGCTTGGCGGGGGGAGGGGGATACAATGAGCAGTTCTTC	CASSLAGGGGYNEQFF	-	-	TRBV5-1	TRBJ2-1
TGTGCCAGCAGCTTAGAATTCGCCAATGAGCAGTTCTTC	CASSLEFANEQFF	few	-	TRBV7-2	TRBJ2-1
TGTGCCAGCAGCTACCGGACTAGCGGAGGAGAGCAGTACTTC	CASSYRTSGGEQYF	few	TRBD2	TRBV11-2	TRBJ2-5
TGTGCCAGCAGCCACACCTCCTACGAGCAGTACTTC	CASSHTSYEQYF	-	-	TRBV7-2	TRBJ2-7
TGCGCCAGCAGCTTGGGACAGGACAAACTGTTTTTT	CASSLGQDKLFF	once	-	TRBV5-1	TRBJ1-4
TGTGCCAGCAGACCCACTAGCGGAGGCCCCAGTGAGCAGTTCTTC	CASRPTSGGPSEQFF	-	TRBD2	TRBV7-3	TRBJ2-1